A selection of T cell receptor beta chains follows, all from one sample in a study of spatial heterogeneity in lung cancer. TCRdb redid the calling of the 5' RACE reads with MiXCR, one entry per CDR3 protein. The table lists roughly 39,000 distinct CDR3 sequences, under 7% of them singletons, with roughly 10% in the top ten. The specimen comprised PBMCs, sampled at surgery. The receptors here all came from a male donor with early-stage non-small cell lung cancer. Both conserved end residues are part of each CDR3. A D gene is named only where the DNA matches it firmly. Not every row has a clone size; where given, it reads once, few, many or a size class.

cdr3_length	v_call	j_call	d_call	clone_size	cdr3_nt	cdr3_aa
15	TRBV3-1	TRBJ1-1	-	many	TGTGCCAGCAGCCCAAATCGAGGAAGGGGGGCAGAAGCTTTCTTT	CASSPNRGRGAEAFF
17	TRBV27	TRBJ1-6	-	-	TGTGCCAGCACCCTCTCCAGTCCGCGGGTGTTGGATTCACCCCTCCACTTT	CASTLSSPRVLDSPLHF
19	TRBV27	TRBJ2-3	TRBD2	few	TGTGCCAGCAGTTCTCCCGGGACTAGCGGGGGGGTAGGGACAGATACGCAGTATTTT	CASSSPGTSGGVGTDTQYF
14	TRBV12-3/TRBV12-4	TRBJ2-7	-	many	TGTGCCAGCAGTCCAGGGCTGAGCTCCTACGAGCAGTACTTC	CASSPGLSSYEQYF
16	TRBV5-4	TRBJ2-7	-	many	TGTGCCAGCAGCTGGGATGTCTGGGTTCGCCCCGACGAGCAGTACTTC	CASSWDVWVRPDEQYF
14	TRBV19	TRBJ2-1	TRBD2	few	TGTGCCACTGCTTTTAGCGGGGGGCGCAATGAGCAGTTCTTC	CATAFSGGRNEQFF
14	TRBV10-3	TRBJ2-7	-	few	TGTGCCATCACCGAAGGGGGAGGGGAATACGAGCAGTACTTC	CAITEGGGEYEQYF
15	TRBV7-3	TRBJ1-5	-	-	TGTGCCAGCAGCCCGCAAGGGGCAGGCAATCAGCCCCAGCATTTT	CASSPQGAGNQPQHF
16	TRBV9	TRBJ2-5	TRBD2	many	TGTGCCAGCAGCCTTCGTAGCGGGGCCCAGCGAGAGACCCAGTACTTC	CASSLRSGAQRETQYF
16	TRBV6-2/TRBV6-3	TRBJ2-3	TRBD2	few	TGTGCCAGCAGGCAACTAGCGGGGGCACTCTGGGATACGCAGTATTTT	CASRQLAGALWDTQYF